This TCR beta chain was profiled in a study of beta chain features in type 1 diabetes. Overall study results and limits: The naive, central memory and Treg TCRB repertoires looked more alike in patients than they did in healthy donors. Shorter TCRB CDR3s, moderately but significantly so, marked every one of the four CD4+ subsets in Type 1 diabetes patients.

The sequenced template was cDNA made from the entire isolated RNA. The repertoire was sequenced with immunoSEQ multiplex PCR; TCRdb's copy has only in-frame clones and lacks some. The table has about 180,000 clones, 6.5% to 8.5% seen once; the top ten hold roughly 0.5%. Deletions cut 7 bases from V and 4 bases from J, with 18 bases between. Germline loops: CDR1 SGHRS, CDR2 YFSETQ. This CDR3 spans 15 amino acids. This clone was observed a few times. Its antigen is unidentified. The TCR sequence derives from a man in his late teens or twenties with type 1 diabetes. This sequence joins TRBV5-1 and TRBJ2-1; TRBD2 is a possible D gene (6 bases). The sample consisted of central memory CD4+ T cells from blood. The CDR3 loop is CASHTGGTSYNEQFF. In DNA, the CDR3 is TGCGCCAGCCATACCGGCGGGACTTCTTACAATGAGCAGTTCTTC.